The text below deals with one T cell receptor beta chain. V trimming: 0 bases; J trimming: 2 bases; junction bases outside the gene matches: 7. Germline-derived CDR1 and CDR2 are SGHNT and YYREEE (reference sequence). This CDR3 comprises 18 residues. Participants' own reports of clinical history determined their cohort assignment. The data belong to a study of blood T cell repertoires in COVID-19. About the research overall: The cDNA or gDNA used as material had been derived from T cells, B-cell-depleted T cells, or PBMCs.

Profiling relied on immunoSEQ multiplex PCR, and the TCRdb table lists in-frame clones only, not all of them. The sample includes over 250,000 clones, 75% to 90% of them seen just once. The V gene is TRBV5-4, the J gene TRBJ2-7; the match to TRBD2 covers 14 bases. The sequencing input was PBMCs or T cells enriched from blood (not recorded which). This TCR was recovered from a man aged 40-49 years who had recovered from COVID-19. The CDR3 spells CASSLAGLAGGFTYEQYF. CDR3 in DNA: TGTGCCAGCAGCTTGGCCGGACTAGCGGGAGGTTTTACCTACGAGCAGTACTTC.